These 29 T cell receptor beta chains came from one sample sequenced in a study of T cell responses to AZD1222 COVID-19 vaccine. Here immunoSEQ multiplex PCR was the method, and the copy in TCRdb shows in-frame clones only, minus some. This table holds about 140,000 clones, roughly 92% found once. The sample consisted of peripheral blood, taken 28 days after the second AZD1222 dose. The receptors derive from an adult who received the AZD1222 COVID-19 vaccine.

The chain combines TRBV6-5 with TRBJ1-1, with a tentative D call TRBD1 (6 bases). CDR1 and CDR2 from the germline V gene are MNHEY and SVGAGI. The CDR3 totals 13 residues. Trimming shortened V by 5 bases and J by 5 bases, and 12 bases separated the two germline ends. The CDR3 spells CASSRTGFTEAFF. CDR3 in DNA: TGTGCCAGCAGTCGAACAGGGTTTACTGAAGCTTTCTTT.

The chain recombines TRBV28 with TRBJ1-6, with D unresolved. CDR3 length equals 13 residues. Germline V CDR1 and CDR2: MDHEN, SYDVKM. The V end lost 10 bases, the J end lost 4 bases, and 11 bases lay between the germline ends. In DNA, the CDR3 is TGTGCCACCACCAAGCTTTATAATTCACCCCTCCACTTT. Amino acid sequence: CATTKLYNSPLHF.

V gene TRBV5-1 combines with J gene TRBJ2-1; TRBD1 matches 9 bases. Germline trimming cut 4 bases from V and 7 bases from J; bases unmatched to any gene: 9. The length of the CDR3 is 15 residues. Per the germline V gene, CDR1 is SGHRS and CDR2 is YFSETQ. CDR3 sequence reads: CASSIRDRAQNEQFF. CDR3 nucleotides: TGCGCCAGCAGCATACGGGACAGGGCACAAAATGAGCAGTTCTTC.

This chain connects TRBV28 to TRBJ2-1, with D perhaps assigned TRBD1 or TRBD2 (5 bases each). The germline gives CDR1 MDHEN, CDR2 SYDVKM. The V gene lost 1 base and the J gene lost 11 bases, with 15 bases spanning the gap. There are 14 residues in the CDR3. The CDR3 region is CASSLSPGRGKQFF. In DNA form, the CDR3 reads TGTGCCAGCAGTTTATCTCCCGGCCGGGGCAAGCAGTTCTTC.

J is TRBJ1-5 and V is TRBV4-2, with D tentatively TRBD1 (5 bases). The ends were cut back, 4 bases at V and 2 bases at J, with 18 bases in the middle. CDR1 is LGHNA, CDR2 YNFKEQ, per germline. The CDR3 runs 17 residues. CDR3 loop: CASSLDMGLIGNQPQHF. Here the CDR3 DNA reads TGTGCCAGCAGCCTCGATATGGGGCTAATTGGCAATCAGCCCCAGCATTTT.

This clone was seen a few times. The chain is built from TRBV2 and TRBJ2-3, with 9 bases fitting TRBD2. V lost 8 bases to trimming and J lost 1 base; unmatched junction nucleotides: 4. CDR1 and CDR2 (germline): SNHLY, FYNNEI. The CDR3 is 14 amino acids. The CDR3 DNA reads TGTGCCAGCTCGCTAGCGGGGCGCACAGATACGCAGTATTTT. Translated: CASSLAGRTDTQYF.

The chain uses TRBV2 and TRBJ1-4; 7 nucleotides match TRBD1. The germline CDR1 and CDR2 sequences are SNHLY and FYNNEI. The CDR3 length is 13 residues. The trim removed 6 bases at V and 3 bases at J, leaving 1 base unmatched. CDR3 region: CASRGQSNEKLFF. The CDR3 DNA follows: TGTGCCAGCAGGGGACAGTCTAATGAAAAACTGTTTTTT.

This CDR3 is CAWSPPNSYNEQFF. The CDR3 coding sequence is TGTGCCTGGAGTCCCCCCAACTCTTACAATGAGCAGTTCTTC. The rearrangement joins TRBV30 to TRBJ2-1; D is ambiguous. V was clipped by 2 bases and J by 4 bases, with 12 bases between them. The CDR3 length is 14 residues. Germline V gene data show CDR1 as GTSNPN and CDR2 as SVGIG (reference sequence).

V and J are TRBV19 and TRBJ2-7; TRBD2 matches at 8 bases. The CDR3 is 15 amino acids. V was pared by 4 bases and J by 3 bases, with 8 bases of the junction left unmatched. CDR1 is LNHDA, CDR2 SQIVND, per germline (reference sequence). CDR3 sequence (DNA): TGTGCCAGTAGTACCCAAGCGGGAGTGGGCTACGAGCAGTACTTC. Protein product: CASSTQAGVGYEQYF.

This clone was seen just once. This chain joins TRBV14 and TRBJ2-5, with TRBD2 as a possible D gene (7 bases). Germline CDR1 SGHDN, CDR2 FVKESK. Trimming stripped 0 bases from V and 9 bases from J, with 11 bases between. The CDR3 contains 13 residues. The CDR3 DNA is TGTGCCAGCAGCCAAGATTTAGGGGGGGCCCAGTACTTC. Amino acid sequence: CASSQDLGGAQYF.

This clone was seen only once. The J gene is TRBJ1-2, the V gene TRBV7-2; TRBD1 aligns across 7 bases. J gave up 0 bases and V 1 base, and 5 bases lay outside the gene matches. Germline V lookup: CDR1 SGHTA, CDR2 FQGNSA. The CDR3 spans 16 residues. This CDR3 reads CASSLGTGSTNYGYTF. CDR3 DNA: TGTGCCAGCAGCTTAGGGACAGGTTCAACTAACTATGGCTACACCTTC.

The sample holds a few counts of this clone. This chain connects TRBV7-9 to TRBJ2-7; 9 bases match TRBD1. The CDR3 totals 15 residues. Germline CDR1 and CDR2: SEHNR and FQNEAQ (reference sequence). The ends lost 5 bases at V and 2 bases at J; junction bases unmatched: 7. The CDR3: CASSTRRDRAYEQYF. The CDR3 bases are TGTGCCAGCAGCACCCGTCGGGACAGGGCCTACGAGCAGTACTTC.

The chain couples TRBV19 to TRBJ1-2; 9 nucleotides align to TRBD1. The CDR3 length is 14 residues. The ends lost 7 bases at V and 4 bases at J; junction bases unmatched: 7. Germline CDR1 LNHDA, CDR2 SQIVND (reference sequence). The CDR3 protein is CASTSGTGFYGYTF. The CDR3 DNA reads TGTGCCAGTACCTCCGGGACAGGGTTCTATGGCTACACCTTC. The variable domain in full, completed from reference TRBV19 and TRBJ1-2, reads DGGITQSPKYLFRKEGQNVTLSCEQNLNHDAMYWYRQDPGQGLRLIYYSQIVNDFQKGDIAEGYSVSREKKESFPLTVTSAQKNPTAFYLCASTSGTGFYGYTFGSGTRLTVV.

Only one count was recorded for this clone. This sequence joins TRBV18 and TRBJ2-5; no clear D gene. The germline V and J ends were trimmed by 3 bases and 1 base, with 3 bases remaining between them. Germline CDR1 reads KGHSH; CDR2 reads LQKENI. This CDR3 is built from 12 residues. The CDR3 nucleotides are TGTGCCAGCTCACCCCCCCAAGAGACCCAGTACTTC. Amino acid sequence: CASSPPQETQYF. The entire variable domain, with the rest obtained from reference TRBV18 and TRBJ2-5, is as follows: NAGVMQNPRHLVRRRGQEARLRCSPMKGHSHVYWYRQLPEEGLKFMVYLQKENIIDESGMPKERFSAEFPKEGPSILRIQQVVRGDSAAYFCASSPPQETQYFGPGTRLLVL.

The chain joins TRBV7-2 to TRBJ1-1; 7 nucleotides agree with TRBD1. V lost 4 bases, J lost 1 base, and 6 bases stayed unmatched. This CDR3 region has 15 residues. Germline lookup yields CDR1 SGHTA and CDR2 FQGNSA. CDR3 in DNA: TGTGCCAGCAGCTCCAAGACAGGGACGAACACTGAAGCTTTCTTT. Its protein product is CASSSKTGTNTEAFF.

V usage is TRBV27 and J usage is TRBJ2-2; D ambiguous. The CDR3 spans 13 residues. Trimming removed 5 bases from V and 0 bases from J, with 4 bases in between. Per the germline V gene, CDR1 is MNHEY and CDR2 is SMNVEV (reference sequence). The CDR3, as DNA: TGTGCCAGCAGTCCCTCGAACACCGGGGAGCTGTTTTTT. Translating gives CASSPSNTGELFF.

A single count supports this clone. The rearrangement uses TRBV3-1 (or the pseudogene TRBV3-2) and TRBJ2-3, with 7 bases aligning to TRBD2. CDR3 length: 14 residues. With V trimmed by 4 bases and J by 7 bases, 8 bases remained unmatched. Germline V gives CDR1 LGHDT, CDR2 YNNKEL (reference sequence). Here the CDR3 DNA reads TGTGCCAGCAGCCTTTGGCGGGAGAGATATACGCAGTATTTT. Residues: CASSLWRERYTQYF.

The rearrangement joins TRBV5-1 to TRBJ2-7; possible D gene TRBD2, 6 bases. The CDR3 loop spans 15 amino acids. Germline V gene data show CDR1 as SGHRS and CDR2 as YFSETQ. Trimming took off 4 bases at V and 0 bases at J, with 14 bases between the two ends. The CDR3 DNA is TGCGCCAGCAGCCTGTTACGGGAGAGCTCCTACGAGCAGTACTTC. Translating it yields CASSLLRESSYEQYF.

V usage is TRBV11-2 and J usage is TRBJ1-4; D unclear. Trimming left V 2 bases short and J 3 bases short, with 7 bases between. CDR3 length: 14 residues. Germline assignment: CDR1 SGHAT and CDR2 FQNNGV. The CDR3 here is CASSLIRSNEKLFF. The CDR3 DNA is TGTGCCAGCAGCTTAATCAGATCTAATGAAAAACTGTTTTTT.

This sequence joins TRBV28 and TRBJ1-5; D gene uncertain. The ends were cut back, 3 bases at V and 13 bases at J, with 10 bases in the middle. Germline assignment: CDR1 MDHEN and CDR2 SYDVKM. The CDR3 sequence is 11 residues long. CDR3 in amino acids: CASSLAWKQHF. CDR3 bases: TGTGCCAGCAGTTTGGCATGGAAGCAGCATTTT.

The chain has TRBV29-1 and TRBJ1-2, with D tentatively TRBD1 (6 bases). The germline gives CDR1 SQVTM, CDR2 ANQGSEA. The V end lost 4 bases, the J end lost 8 bases, and 11 bases lay between the germline ends. This CDR3 is built from 11 residues. The CDR3 loop reads CSVAGAGGYTF. Written as DNA, the CDR3 is TGCAGCGTTGCAGGGGCGGGGGGCTACACCTTC.

V and J are TRBV5-6 and TRBJ2-3; no reliable D call. With 1 base removed from V and 6 bases from J, the gap between germline ends came to 3 bases. Germline assignment: CDR1 SGHDT and CDR2 YYEEEE. This CDR3 has 11 amino acids. The CDR3 is CASSLLDTQYF. The CDR3 DNA follows: TGTGCCAGCAGCTTGCTGGATACGCAGTATTTT.

CDR3 coding DNA: TGTGCCAGCAGCCAAGGGTCCAGGTACAATGAGCAGTTCTTC. Encoded protein: CASSQGSRYNEQFF. The chain has TRBV11-3 and TRBJ2-1; D gene ambiguous. V lost 5 bases to trimming and J lost 4 bases, with 12 bases between them. Germline V gene sequence: CDR1 SGHNT, CDR2 YENEEA. This CDR3 comprises 14 residues.

This clone was recorded once. The rearrangement links TRBV28 to TRBJ1-2; D is possibly TRBD1 (6 bases). The CDR3 is made up of 14 amino acids. CDR1 is MDHEN, CDR2 SYDVKM, per germline. V lost 3 bases and J lost 6, with 14 bases in between. The CDR3 reads CASSFGGDINGYTF. CDR3 nucleotides: TGTGCCAGCAGTTTCGGGGGCGACATAAATGGCTACACCTTC.

The chain uses TRBV5-8 and TRBJ2-6; D is unclear. The CDR3 runs 15 residues. Germline V lookup: CDR1 SGHTS, CDR2 YDEGEE. Trimming removed 2 bases at V and 0 bases at J, with 6 bases between. The CDR3 bases are TGTGCCAGCAGCTTTAGACTCTCTGGGGCCAACGTCCTGACTTTC. Translating gives CASSFRLSGANVLTF.

The chain combines TRBV5-1 with TRBJ1-5; D might be TRBD1 (5 bases). Trimming left V 0 bases short and J 1 base short, with 11 bases between. The length of the CDR3 is 16 residues. Germline V gene data show CDR1 as SGHRS and CDR2 as YFSETQ. The CDR3 loop is CASSLDGTASNQPQHF. Here the CDR3 DNA reads TGCGCCAGCAGCTTGGACGGGACCGCAAGCAATCAGCCCCAGCATTTT.

The rearrangement uses TRBV7-9 and TRBJ1-6, with a tentative D call TRBD1 (5 bases). V shed 5 bases and J shed 10 bases, with 15 bases lying between them. The germline gives CDR1 SEHNR, CDR2 FQNEAQ (reference sequence). This CDR3 contains 14 residues. CDR3 sequence: CASSPPRVDSPLHF. The CDR3, as DNA: TGTGCCAGCAGCCCCCCCAGGGTGGACTCACCCCTCCACTTT.

This sequence joins TRBV28 and TRBJ1-5; maybe TRBD1 (5 bases). Trimming took off 11 bases at V and 12 bases at J, with 17 bases between the two ends. Germline V gives CDR1 MDHEN, CDR2 SYDVKM. The CDR3 sequence is 11 residues long. The CDR3 protein is CAAARTGVQHF. The DNA of the CDR3 is TGTGCCGCAGCCAGGACGGGGGTCCAGCATTTT.

This rearrangement joins TRBV5-1 to TRBJ1-6; 8 positions match TRBD1. V shed 1 base and J 9 bases; nucleotides not matched to a gene: 6. Germline V gives CDR1 SGHRS, CDR2 YFSETQ. The CDR3 has 15 amino acids. DNA of the CDR3: TGCGCCAGCAGCTTGACGGCAGGGGGCGGTTCACCCCTCCACTTT. Protein sequence: CASSLTAGGGSPLHF.